The 24 T cell receptor beta chains below come from one sample, sequenced in a study of blood T cell repertoires in COVID-19. Clones were sequenced by immunoSEQ multiplex PCR, and TCRdb holds only the in-frame ones, with some missing. This sample has just under 150,000 clones, with 85% to 90% found just once. Sequenced material: peripheral blood. The receptors were sampled from a man aged 50-59 years who had recovered from COVID-19.

The rearrangement links TRBV5-6 to TRBJ2-5; possibly TRBD1 for D (6 bases). V gave up 6 bases and J gave up 5 bases, with 14 bases separating them. The germline V gene encodes CDR1 SGHDT and CDR2 YYEEEE. This CDR3 comprises 13 residues. The CDR3 sequence is CASTSWGPETQYF. CDR3 sequence (DNA): TGTGCCAGCACTTCTTGGGGGCCCGAGACCCAGTACTTC.

This clone was counted only a few times. The gene calls are TRBV9 and TRBJ1-4; D gene unclear. CDR1 is SGDLS and CDR2 is YYNGEE in the germline V gene. The CDR3 contains 14 residues. Trimming removed 3 bases at V and 7 bases at J, with 13 bases between. Written as DNA, the CDR3 is TGTGCCAGCAGCGAGGGAGGTTGGGGTGAAAAACTGTTTTTT. Protein product: CASSEGGWGEKLFF.

This sequence joins TRBV10-3 and TRBJ1-1; a possible D gene is TRBD1 (6 bases). The CDR3 sequence is 13 residues long. The germline CDR1 and CDR2 sequences are ENHRY and SYGVKD. Trimming pared 3 bases from V and 1 base from J, leaving 6 bases between. Written as DNA, the CDR3 is TGTGCCATCAGTGAACAGGGGAACACTGAAGCTTTCTTT. Protein product: CAISEQGNTEAFF.

The chain couples TRBV5-1 to TRBJ2-7, with 7 bases fitting TRBD1. Per germline, CDR1 SGHRS and CDR2 YFSETQ. This CDR3 comprises 14 residues. J gave up 5 bases and V 4 bases, and 9 bases lay outside the gene matches. The CDR3 region is CASSSQTGPHEQYF. The CDR3 DNA follows: TGCGCCAGCAGCAGTCAGACAGGGCCCCACGAGCAGTACTTC.

This rearrangement joins TRBV19 to TRBJ2-2; TRBD1 aligns across 9 bases. The CDR3 consists of 15 residues. The germline V gene has CDR1 LNHDA and CDR2 SQIVND (reference sequence). The V and J ends lost 3 bases and 3 bases, in that order; junction bases with no gene match: 2. In nucleotides, the CDR3 is TGTGCCAGTAGTATCGGGACAGGGCACACCGGGGAGCTGTTTTTT. Its protein is CASSIGTGHTGELFF.

The chain has TRBV5-1 and TRBJ1-1; weak D call: TRBD1 (5 bases). Germline V gene data show CDR1 as SGHRS and CDR2 as YFSETQ. The CDR3 runs 13 residues. V lost 4 bases to trimming and J lost 4 bases, with 11 bases between them. As DNA, the CDR3 is TGCGCCAGCAGCGGGGACGGGGGCACTGAAGCTTTCTTT. Translating gives CASSGDGGTEAFF.

The chain employs TRBV19 and TRBJ1-4; D perhaps matches TRBD1 (6 bases). From germline, CDR1 is LNHDA and CDR2 SQIVND (reference sequence). This CDR3 spans 14 amino acids. Trimming removed 5 bases at V and 9 bases at J, with 16 bases between. The CDR3 loop is CASSGEPGQKKLFF. The CDR3 bases are TGTGCCAGTAGTGGAGAACCGGGACAAAAAAAACTGTTTTTT.

V usage is TRBV5-1 and J usage is TRBJ1-1, with 8 bases identical to TRBD1. This CDR3 has 14 amino acids. V trimming: 6 bases; J trimming: 1 base; junction bases outside the gene matches: 5. Germline CDR1 reads SGHRS; CDR2 reads YFSETQ. Here the CDR3 DNA reads TGCGCCAGCACCCGACAGGGGACGAACACTGAAGCTTTCTTT. This encodes CASTRQGTNTEAFF.

This chain links TRBV4-1 with TRBJ2-5; 11 bases match TRBD1. V trimming: 0 bases; J trimming: 0 bases; junction bases outside the gene matches: 6. The germline gives CDR1 MGHRA, CDR2 YSYEKL. CDR3 length equals 18 residues. The CDR3 region has the DNA TGCGCCAGCAGCCAAGATAAGGGGACAGGGGGTTACCAAGAGACCCAGTACTTC. Protein product: CASSQDKGTGGYQETQYF.

The chain has TRBV7-3 and TRBJ2-1; 8 nucleotides agree with TRBD1. CDR3 length: 13 amino acids. Germline V gene lookup returns CDR1 SGHTA and CDR2 FQGTGA. V lost 2 bases to trimming and J lost 8 bases; unmatched junction nucleotides: 2. Written as DNA, the CDR3 is TGTGCCAGCAGCTTACAGGGGGCCGATGAGCAGTTCTTC. The encoded protein is CASSLQGADEQFF. The full variable domain, with the rest looked up from reference TRBV7-3 and TRBJ2-1, is GAGVSQTPSNKVTEKGKYVELRCDPISGHTALYWYRQSLGQGPEFLIYFQGTGAADDSGLPNDRFFAVRPEGSVSTLKIQRTERGDSAVYLCASSLQGADEQFFGPGTRLTVL.

The J gene is TRBJ2-3, the V gene TRBV18; D remains ambiguous. CDR1 KGHSH and CDR2 LQKENI come from the germline V gene. The CDR3 has 14 amino acids. V lost 4 bases to trimming and J lost 2 bases, with 10 bases between them. DNA of the CDR3: TGTGCCAGCTCACTCCCACAGATCACAGATACGCAGTATTTT. This encodes CASSLPQITDTQYF. The whole variable domain, remainder taken from reference TRBV18 and TRBJ2-3, is NAGVMQNPRHLVRRRGQEARLRCSPMKGHSHVYWYRQLPEEGLKFMVYLQKENIIDESGMPKERFSAEFPKEGPSILRIQQVVRGDSAAYFCASSLPQITDTQYFGPGTRLTVL.

The CDR3 bases are TGTGCCAGCAGCGTGGGGCAGGGCACAGATACGCAGTATTTT. Protein: CASSVGQGTDTQYF. The genes are TRBV9 and TRBJ2-3; D is perhaps TRBD1 (5 bases). V shed 2 bases and J shed 1 base, with 8 bases lying between them. The CDR3 runs 14 residues. Per the germline V gene, CDR1 is SGDLS and CDR2 is YYNGEE.

The chain carries TRBV5-4 and TRBJ2-3; TRBD2 agrees at 11 bases. There are 15 residues in the CDR3. From germline, CDR1 is SGHNT and CDR2 YYREEE (reference sequence). V dropped 4 bases and J dropped 2; count of bases not matched to a gene: 3. The CDR3 nucleotides read TGTGCCAGCAGCATTAGCGGGGGGGACACAGATACGCAGTATTTT. Protein: CASSISGGDTDTQYF.

This rearrangement joins TRBV29-1 to TRBJ2-7; TRBD2 aligns across 13 bases. J was trimmed by 4 bases and V by 8 bases; bases with no gene match: 5. The CDR3 has 13 residues. The germline V gene encodes CDR1 SQVTM and CDR2 ANQGSEA. The CDR3 nucleotides read TGCAGCATCAGGACTAGCGGGGGTTACGAGCAGTACTTC. Its protein product is CSIRTSGGYEQYF.

The rearrangement uses TRBV9 and TRBJ2-2; 9 nucleotides match TRBD2. With V trimmed by 3 bases and J by 0 bases, 3 bases remained unmatched. This CDR3 has 16 residues. Germline V gene sequence: CDR1 SGDLS, CDR2 YYNGEE. The CDR3 sequence is CASSGSGGTNTGELFF. In nucleotides, the CDR3 is TGTGCCAGCAGCGGTAGCGGGGGTACGAACACCGGGGAGCTGTTTTTT.

The chain employs TRBV6-2 or TRBV6-3 and TRBJ2-7; D is perhaps TRBD1 (5 bases). V was trimmed by 2 bases and J by 2 bases, leaving 10 bases between them. Germline-derived CDR1 and CDR2 are MNHEY and SVGEGT. The CDR3 sequence is 14 residues long. This CDR3 is CASSYRGFTYEQYF. DNA for the CDR3: TGTGCCAGCAGTTACAGGGGTTTCACCTACGAGCAGTACTTC.

The chain joins TRBV3-1 (or the pseudogene TRBV3-2) to TRBJ1-6; TRBD1 matches 10 bases. J lost 9 bases, V lost 2 bases, and 7 bases had no gene match. Germline CDR1 reads LGHDT; CDR2 reads YNNKEL (reference sequence). This CDR3 is 16 amino acids long. The CDR3 DNA reads TGTGCCAGCAGCCAAACTATCGGACAGGGGGTTTCACCCCTCCACTTT. Encoded protein: CASSQTIGQGVSPLHF.

This chain uses TRBV11-1 with TRBJ2-7, with 10 bases matching TRBD1. The length of the CDR3 is 14 residues. Germline CDR1 reads SGHAT; CDR2 reads FQDESV (reference sequence). The V segment lost 6 bases and the J segment 5 bases; nucleotides outside the gene matches: 7. Here the CDR3 reads CASSPRTGGDEQYF. The DNA of the CDR3 is TGTGCCAGCAGTCCGCGGACAGGGGGGGACGAGCAGTACTTC.

The chain links TRBV30 to TRBJ1-2; the D is unclear. From germline, CDR1 is GTSNPN and CDR2 SVGIG (reference sequence). This CDR3 has 11 amino acids. Trimming stripped 3 bases from V and 4 bases from J, with 6 bases between. The CDR3 nucleotides are TGTGCCTGGAGCGCGGTCTATGGCTACACCTTC. This translates into CAWSAVYGYTF.

The chain joins TRBV5-6 to TRBJ1-3; 7 positions match TRBD1. Germline lookup yields CDR1 SGHDT and CDR2 YYEEEE. Trimming removed 8 bases from V and 0 bases from J; junction bases left unmatched: 5. This CDR3 spans 14 amino acids. CDR3 amino acids: CASTQGSSGNTIYF. For the CDR3, the DNA is TGTGCCAGTACACAGGGGTCCTCTGGAAACACCATATATTTT.

V and J are TRBV5-6 and TRBJ2-7, with 8 bases fitting TRBD1. Germline values: CDR1 SGHDT, CDR2 YYEEEE. This CDR3 comprises 15 residues. V was clipped by 2 bases and J by 2 bases; unmatched bases: 6. CDR3 nucleotides: TGTGCCAGCAGCTTTAGACAGGGGCGACCCTACGAGCAGTACTTC. Protein product: CASSFRQGRPYEQYF.

This chain links TRBV14 with TRBJ1-1; the D is unclear. V was shortened by 1 base and J by 1 base, with 4 bases between the two germline ends. CDR3 size: 13 residues. Germline lookup yields CDR1 SGHDN and CDR2 FVKESK. The CDR3 DNA sequence: TGTGCCAGCAGCCAAGTTAGGAACACTGAAGCTTTCTTT. It codes for CASSQVRNTEAFF. Full variable domain (outside the CDR3, taken from reference TRBV14 and TRBJ1-1): EAGVTQFPSHSVIEKGQTVTLRCDPISGHDNLYWYRRVMGKEIKFLLHFVKESKQDESGMPNNRFLAERTGGTYSTLKVQPAELEDSGVYFCASSQVRNTEAFFGQGTRLTVV.

This chain links TRBV5-1 with TRBJ1-1; TRBD1 matches at 7 bases. This CDR3 has 16 residues. Trimming at V came to 2 bases and at J to 0 bases, leaving 7 bases not matched to a gene. Germline CDR1 reads SGHRS; CDR2 reads YFSETQ. The CDR3 is CASSLQGSDMNTEAFF. The CDR3 DNA reads TGCGCCAGCAGCTTACAGGGGTCAGACATGAACACTGAAGCTTTCTTT. Full variable domain (missing parts from reference TRBV5-1 and TRBJ1-1): KAGVTQTPRYLIKTRGQQVTLSCSPISGHRSVSWYQQTPGQGLQFLFEYFSETQRNKGNFPGRFSGRQFSNSRSEMNVSTLELGDSALYLCASSLQGSDMNTEAFFGQGTRLTVV.

The rearrangement links TRBV5-1 to TRBJ1-2, with D uncertain. The CDR3 is made up of 14 amino acids. Germline CDR1 is SGHRS and CDR2 is YFSETQ. V was shortened by 4 bases and J by 0 bases, with 10 bases between the two germline ends. The CDR3 sequence is CASSQDGTNYGYTF. The DNA for the CDR3 is TGCGCCAGCAGCCAAGACGGGACTAACTATGGCTACACCTTC.